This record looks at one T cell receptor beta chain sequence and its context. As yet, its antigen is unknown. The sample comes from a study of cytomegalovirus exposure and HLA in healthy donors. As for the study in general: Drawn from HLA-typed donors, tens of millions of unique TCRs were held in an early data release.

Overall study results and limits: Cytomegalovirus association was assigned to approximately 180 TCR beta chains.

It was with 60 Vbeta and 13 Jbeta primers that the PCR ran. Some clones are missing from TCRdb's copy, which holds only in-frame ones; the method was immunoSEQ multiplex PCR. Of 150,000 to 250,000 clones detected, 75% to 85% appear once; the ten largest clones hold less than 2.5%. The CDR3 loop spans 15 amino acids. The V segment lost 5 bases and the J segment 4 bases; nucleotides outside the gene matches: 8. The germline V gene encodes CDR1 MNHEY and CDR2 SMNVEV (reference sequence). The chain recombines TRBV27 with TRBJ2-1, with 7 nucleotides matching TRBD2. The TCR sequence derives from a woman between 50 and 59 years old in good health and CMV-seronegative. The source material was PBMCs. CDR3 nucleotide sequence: TGTGCCAGCAGTATTCAGGGAGGGTCATACAATGAGCAGTTCTTC. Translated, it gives CASSIQGGSYNEQFF.